The table lists the clone carrying this TCR beta chain with a few counts. Its antigen is not identified. Within the sample, other DNA sequences also encode this same CDR3. These data are taken from a study of beta chain features in type 1 diabetes. The sequenced template was cDNA made from the entire isolated RNA. The table came from immunoSEQ multiplex PCR; TCRdb's copy has only in-frame clones and leaves some out. Of about 700,000 clones in the sample, under 15% were seen once. CD45RO/CCR7/CD25/CD127/CD95/CD27 separated CD4+ naive, central memory, regulatory and stem cell-like memory cells by sorting. Purity exceeding 98% was reached by all sorted populations. Findings and limits, study-wide: Type 1 diabetes patients had TCRB CDR3s that were shorter (moderately but significantly so) in all four CD4+ subsets. These data did not resolve whether HLA type affects TCRB rearrangement.

Trimming stripped 0 bases from V and 4 bases from J, with 5 bases between. This CDR3 spans 13 amino acids. CDR1 SGDLS and CDR2 YYNGEE come from the germline V gene. The J gene is TRBJ2-1, the V gene TRBV9; D is uncertain. Specimen: naive CD4+ T cells from blood. The receptor was derived from a man aged 18 to 30 with type 1 diabetes. CDR3 sequence: CASSVAEYNEQFF. DNA for the CDR3: TGTGCCAGCAGCGTAGCAGAGTACAATGAGCAGTTCTTC.